A single sample is the source of the 18 T cell receptor beta chains below, sequenced in a study of Ad26.COV2.S vaccination and SARS-CoV-2 variants. This table comes from immunoSEQ multiplex PCR, and its TCRdb copy is limited to in-frame clones, with some not included. The sample holds about 180,000 clones, around nine tenths seen once. This sample comprised peripheral blood, obtained after recovery from COVID-19. The receptors shown here come from a human donor who had recovered from COVID-19.

The chain couples TRBV4-2 to TRBJ2-3; the match to TRBD2 covers 11 bases. Germline V lookup: CDR1 LGHNA, CDR2 YNFKEQ. Losses at the gene ends were 3 bases for V and 5 bases for J; bases not matched to a gene: 7. The CDR3 sequence is 16 residues long. The CDR3 bases are TGTGCCAGCAGCCATTACCTAGCGGGGGGCGGAGATACGCAGTATTTT. Translating it yields CASSHYLAGGGDTQYF.

The chain carries TRBV9 and TRBJ2-7, with a possible D match to TRBD2 (5 bases). The V end was cut by 4 bases, the J end by 3 bases, with 14 bases between. The CDR3 sequence is 14 residues long. Per the germline V gene, CDR1 is SGDLS and CDR2 is YYNGEE. Here the CDR3 DNA reads TGTGCCAGCAGCTCAGACCCCCGGGACTACGAGCAGTACTTC. This sequence encodes CASSSDPRDYEQYF.

In its sample, this clone was seen once. The chain recombines TRBV12-3 or TRBV12-4 with TRBJ2-1, with D tentatively TRBD2 (6 bases). The CDR3 is made up of 13 amino acids. V was clipped by 5 bases and J by 6 bases, with 11 bases between them. The DNA of the CDR3 is TGTGCCAGCAGTCTCCAGACTAGCAATGAGCAGTTCTTC. It translates to CASSLQTSNEQFF.

J is TRBJ1-1 and V is TRBV18; a weak D match, TRBD1 (5 bases). Deletions cut 2 bases from V and 2 bases from J, with 15 bases between. The CDR3 totals 16 residues. Looked up from germline, CDR1 is KGHSH and CDR2 is LQKENI. The CDR3 region has the DNA TGTGCCAGCTCACCAGGTAGGGACGGCTATAACACTGAAGCTTTCTTT. It translates to CASSPGRDGYNTEAFF.

The chain combines TRBV4-1 with TRBJ2-7; tentatively, D is TRBD1 (6 bases). V was trimmed by 3 bases and J by 5 bases, leaving 17 bases between them. The CDR3 runs to 15 residues. Germline assignment: CDR1 MGHRA and CDR2 YSYEKL. The CDR3 here is CASSQDLGARNEQYF. CDR3 in DNA: TGCGCCAGCAGCCAGGATCTGGGGGCTAGGAACGAGCAGTACTTC.

V gene TRBV5-1 combines with J gene TRBJ1-5; D unresolved. Trimming removed 0 bases at V and 6 bases at J, with 13 bases between. CDR3 size: 15 residues. From germline, CDR1 is SGHRS and CDR2 YFSETQ. CDR3 coding DNA: TGCGCCAGCAGCTTGGGGACGGCGATGGGTCAGCCCCAGCATTTT. Translating gives CASSLGTAMGQPQHF. The full variable domain, completed using reference TRBV5-1 and TRBJ1-5, is KAGVTQTPRYLIKTRGQQVTLSCSPISGHRSVSWYQQTPGQGLQFLFEYFSETQRNKGNFPGRFSGRQFSNSRSEMNVSTLELGDSALYLCASSLGTAMGQPQHFGDGTRLSIL.

This clone was found once. This sequence joins TRBV2 and TRBJ1-5; possibly TRBD1 for D (5 bases). The CDR3 loop spans 14 amino acids. Germline CDR1 is SNHLY and CDR2 is FYNNEI. V lost 5 bases and J lost 3, with 11 bases in between. DNA of the CDR3: TGTGCCAGCAGTCCATTGGGGCTCAATCAGCCCCAGCATTTT. Translating gives CASSPLGLNQPQHF.

The chain recombines TRBV4-1 with TRBJ1-2; TRBD1 is a possible D gene (5 bases). Germline V gene data show CDR1 as MGHRA and CDR2 as YSYEKL. V was pared by 1 base and J by 2 bases, with 8 bases between. This CDR3 has 14 amino acids. CDR3 in amino acids: CASSQVAGNYGYTF. In DNA, the CDR3 is TGCGCCAGCAGCCAAGTGGCAGGGAACTATGGCTACACCTTC.

This clone came up once. The rearrangement joins TRBV29-1 to TRBJ2-7; no firm D call. The V and J ends lost 0 bases and 3 bases respectively, with 6 bases between them. CDR1 and CDR2 (germline): SQVTM, ANQGSEA. This CDR3 comprises 12 residues. The CDR3 is CSVEDVDYEQYF. As DNA, the CDR3 is TGCAGCGTTGAAGATGTGGACTACGAGCAGTACTTC.

This CDR3 is CATLLGDTQYF. CDR3 DNA: TGTGCCACCCTCCTTGGGGATACGCAGTATTTT. The genes are TRBV15 and TRBJ2-3; the D is unclear. CDR1 and CDR2 from the germline V gene are LNHNV and YYDKDF (reference sequence). The CDR3 length is 11 residues. Between the trimmed V and J ends, which lost 8 bases and 6 bases, there was a span of 9 bases.

This CDR3 reads CASSYSTWGGGELFF. As DNA, the CDR3 is TGTGCCAGCAGTTACTCCACTTGGGGCGGCGGGGAGCTGTTTTTT. V gene TRBV6-5 combines with J gene TRBJ2-2; maybe TRBD1 (5 bases). From germline, CDR1 is MNHEY and CDR2 SVGAGI. V shed 0 bases and J shed 7 bases, with 12 bases lying between them. The CDR3 is 15 residues long.

This clone was seen a handful of times. V and J are TRBV27 and TRBJ2-7, with D possibly matching TRBD1 (6 bases). The CDR3 has 16 amino acids. The ends were cut back, 4 bases at V and 0 bases at J, with 16 bases in the middle. Germline V gene data show CDR1 as MNHEY and CDR2 as SMNVEV (reference sequence). The CDR3 DNA is TGTGCCAGCAGTTCTAACAGGGCTCTAAGCTCCTACGAGCAGTACTTC. This translates into CASSSNRALSSYEQYF.

The chain uses TRBV5-4 and TRBJ1-1, with D perhaps matching TRBD1 (5 bases). This CDR3 comprises 13 residues. V was shortened by 4 bases and J by 3 bases, with 10 bases between the two germline ends. Germline V gene lookup returns CDR1 SGHNT and CDR2 YYREEE (reference sequence). In DNA form, the CDR3 reads TGTGCCAGCAGCCTCGACAGCTACACTGAAGCTTTCTTT. Protein product: CASSLDSYTEAFF.

This clone came up once. The rearrangement links TRBV6-5 to TRBJ2-7; 8 bases are shared with TRBD2. CDR1 and CDR2 from the germline V gene are MNHEY and SVGAGI. The junction had 3 bases not matched to a gene; V was cut back by 5 bases and J by 3 bases. The CDR3 totals 13 residues. CDR3: CASSRSGSYEQYF. DNA for the CDR3: TGTGCCAGCAGTAGAAGCGGGAGCTACGAGCAGTACTTC.

The V gene is TRBV19, the J gene TRBJ1-5; TRBD1 might be the D (5 bases). The germline gives CDR1 LNHDA, CDR2 SQIVND (reference sequence). This CDR3 spans 12 amino acids. Trimming took off 6 bases at V and 7 bases at J, with 10 bases between the two ends. The chain's CDR3 is CASRGERQPQHF. In DNA, the CDR3 is TGTGCCAGTAGGGGGGAGAGACAGCCCCAGCATTTT.

The chain recombines TRBV28 with TRBJ1-2; maybe TRBD1 (5 bases). The CDR3 covers 12 residues. The germline CDR1 and CDR2 sequences are MDHEN and SYDVKM. The germline V and J ends were trimmed by 7 bases and 3 bases, with 9 bases remaining between them. CDR3 region: CASTDSYYGYTF. CDR3 nucleotides: TGTGCCAGCACCGACAGTTACTATGGCTACACCTTC.

The chain uses TRBV4-1 and TRBJ2-2; no clear D. Germline V lookup: CDR1 MGHRA, CDR2 YSYEKL. V shed 1 base and J shed 1 base, with 4 bases lying between them. This CDR3 is built from 14 residues. The CDR3 region is CASSQGKNTGELFF. CDR3 bases: TGCGCCAGCAGCCAAGGGAAGAACACCGGGGAGCTGTTTTTT.

This clone was counted between two and nine times. The V call is TRBV6-1, the J call TRBJ1-2; D remains unclear. The CDR3 is 13 residues long. Per the germline V gene, CDR1 is MNHNS and CDR2 is SASEGT. V lost 2 bases to trimming and J lost 6 bases, with 10 bases between them. In nucleotides, the CDR3 is TGTGCCAGCAGTGAAATCCGGGCAGATGGCTACACCTTC. Translation: CASSEIRADGYTF.